Described below is a single T cell receptor (beta chain) sequence and its context. This specimen comes from a study of siplizumab effects on memory and regulatory T cells. Only in-frame clones appear in the TCRdb table, and some are missing; sequencing was by immunoSEQ multiplex PCR. This table holds some 62,000 clones, 79% found once. The germline V gene encodes CDR1 SGHNT and CDR2 YENEEA. CDR3 length equals 14 residues. Trimming left V 4 bases short and J 7 bases short, with 17 bases between. This chain connects TRBV11-3 to TRBJ2-7, with D perhaps matching TRBD2 (5 bases). Material for sequencing was memory CD4+ T cells sorted from blood. This sequence originates from a human donor in good health. CDR3 loop: CASSSQAESGEQYF. In nucleotides, the CDR3 is TGTGCCAGCAGCTCTCAGGCGGAATCGGGAGAGCAGTACTTC.